This TCR beta chain stems from a study of response to subunit inactivated influenza vaccine. The CDR3 has 10 amino acids. Germline V CDR1 and CDR2: DFQATT, SNEGSKA (reference sequence). Trimming took 0 bases from V and 6 from J, leaving 2 bases between them. Study results and caveats: Researchers suggested that each seasonal influenza vaccination recruits few new T cells.

TCRdb called the RT-PCR reads again in MiXCR, with one record for every CDR3 protein. The table shows approximately 700,000 distinct CDR3 sequences, with around 16% occurring only once. This clonotype has ten or more counts. No antigen is known for it. The chain couples TRBV20-1 to TRBJ1-2; D gene ambiguous. This clonotype was sampled from a man between 50 and 59 years old who received an inactivated influenza vaccine. The source was PBMCs from blood, collected about 12 days after vaccination. CDR3 sequence reads: CSARDNGYTF. CDR3 DNA: TGCAGTGCTAGAGATAATGGCTACACCTTC.